The 26 T cell receptor beta chains reported below all come from one sample, sequenced in a study of T cell responses to AZD1222 COVID-19 vaccine. Some clones are missing from TCRdb's copy, which holds only in-frame ones; the method was immunoSEQ multiplex PCR. The sample includes about 60,000 clones, roughly 82% seen only once; the top ten take about 20%. This sample comprised peripheral blood, obtained on day 0 of AZD1222 vaccination. Every receptor here comes from an adult in good health.

The CDR3 bases are TGTGCCAGTAGTCCGGACAGGAATAGCAATCAGCCCCAGCATTTT. This encodes CASSPDRNSNQPQHF. The rearrangement joins TRBV19 to TRBJ1-5; TRBD1 matches at 7 bases. Germline CDR1 reads LNHDA; CDR2 reads SQIVND (reference sequence). The length of the CDR3 is 15 residues. V lost 5 bases and J lost 0; bases outside the gene matches: 4.

This clone was counted a single time. The chain employs TRBV6-2 or TRBV6-3 and TRBJ2-3, with TRBD1 as a possible D gene (6 bases). CDR1 and CDR2 from the germline V gene are MNHEY and SVGEGT. V lost 0 bases and J lost 2, with 9 bases in between. The CDR3 covers 15 residues. CDR3 in DNA: TGTGCCAGCAGTTACTCGAGACAGGACACAGATACGCAGTATTTT. This codes for CASSYSRQDTDTQYF.

The chain couples TRBV4-2 to TRBJ2-1; 8 nucleotides align to TRBD2. The CDR3 covers 17 residues. V lost 1 base, J lost 4 bases, and 9 bases stayed unmatched. CDR1 LGHNA and CDR2 YNFKEQ come from the germline V gene. The CDR3 DNA is TGTGCCAGCAGCCAAGTAACCCGGGGCGGGGGGTACAATGAGCAGTTCTTC. Its protein product is CASSQVTRGGGYNEQFF.

The CDR3 sequence: CASSRDYTDTQYF. The CDR3 DNA reads TGTGCCAGCAGCCGGGACTACACAGATACGCAGTATTTT. The rearrangement uses TRBV7-3 and TRBJ2-3, with 7 bases identical to TRBD2. After removal of 5 bases from V and 2 bases from J, the junction contained 1 base not matched to a gene. The CDR3 has 13 residues. CDR1 and CDR2 (germline): SGHTA, FQGTGA.

The chain is built from TRBV6-1 and TRBJ1-3; 7 nucleotides agree with TRBD1. Germline CDR1 MNHNS, CDR2 SASEGT. V gave up 2 bases and J gave up 3 bases; unmatched junction bases: 13. This CDR3 spans 18 amino acids. In nucleotides, the CDR3 is TGTGCCAGCAGTGAAAGGACAGGCGGCCGAGCCTATGGAAACACCATATATTTT. Its translation: CASSERTGGRAYGNTIYF.

The chain has TRBV7-6 and TRBJ2-5, with D maybe TRBD2 (5 bases). Trimming took off 1 base at V and 7 bases at J, with 25 bases between the two ends. The CDR3 sequence is 18 residues long. The germline V gene has CDR1 SGHVS and CDR2 FNYEAQ. CDR3 amino acids: CASSLEHYTLRVPSTQYF. CDR3 nucleotides: TGTGCCAGCAGCTTAGAGCACTACACTCTGAGGGTCCCCTCGACCCAGTACTTC.

The rearrangement joins TRBV2 to TRBJ1-1; D might be TRBD1 (6 bases). The CDR3 totals 14 residues. Germline V gives CDR1 SNHLY, CDR2 FYNNEI. Between the trimmed V and J ends, which lost 6 bases and 5 bases, there was a span of 16 bases. The CDR3 loop reads CASRVDRPATEAFF. CDR3 sequence (DNA): TGTGCCAGCAGGGTTGACAGGCCGGCGACTGAAGCTTTCTTT.

This chain uses TRBV7-2 with TRBJ2-1, with D unresolved. CDR1 is SGHTA, CDR2 FQGNSA, per germline. With 1 base removed from V and 3 bases from J, the gap between germline ends came to 10 bases. This CDR3 has 15 amino acids. In DNA, the CDR3 is TGTGCCAGCAGCTTAGTGGCTAGTATCTACAATGAGCAGTTCTTC. It yields the protein CASSLVASIYNEQFF.

V is TRBV13 and J is TRBJ1-6; D might be TRBD1 (6 bases). V dropped 3 bases and J dropped 5 bases, with 14 bases sitting between them. CDR1 is PRHDT and CDR2 is FYEKMQ in the germline V gene (reference sequence). This CDR3 comprises 16 residues. The CDR3 bases are TGTGCCAGCAGCTTCCTACAGGGTTTCGATAATTCACCCCTCCACTTT. Translated, it gives CASSFLQGFDNSPLHF.

This clone appeared once. This chain joins TRBV28 and TRBJ1-1, with a weak D call TRBD1 (5 bases). The V gene lost 7 bases and the J gene lost 1 base, with 28 bases spanning the gap. The V gene's germline CDR1 is MDHEN and CDR2 SYDVKM. CDR3 size: 19 residues. The CDR3 sequence is CASTRGREGFYTWNTEAFF. DNA for the CDR3: TGTGCCAGCACCCGGGGCAGAGAGGGGTTCTACACCTGGAACACTGAAGCTTTCTTT.

CDR3: CASSIFPDTQYF. The CDR3 DNA reads TGTGCCAGTAGTATCTTCCCTGATACGCAGTATTTT. V gene TRBV19 combines with J gene TRBJ2-3; D uncertain. Germline V gene lookup returns CDR1 LNHDA and CDR2 SQIVND (reference sequence). This CDR3 has 12 amino acids. The V and J ends lost 3 bases and 6 bases respectively, with 7 bases between them.

This rearrangement joins TRBV28 to TRBJ2-2, with TRBD1 matching 9 bases. Germline assignment: CDR1 MDHEN and CDR2 SYDVKM. J gave up 4 bases and V 6 bases, and 9 bases lay outside the gene matches. The CDR3 runs 16 residues. This CDR3 is CASSLRTGAATGELFF. In DNA, the CDR3 is TGTGCCAGCAGCCTAAGGACAGGGGCTGCCACCGGGGAGCTGTTTTTT.

The rearrangement joins TRBV27 to TRBJ1-1; D is unresolved. In germline, CDR1 is MNHEY, CDR2 SMNVEV (reference sequence). Trimming took off 1 base at V and 0 bases at J, with 15 bases between the two ends. This CDR3 has 17 residues. CDR3 residues: CASSLFRDGIMNTEAFF. As DNA, the CDR3 is TGTGCCAGCAGTTTATTTCGGGATGGGATAATGAACACTGAAGCTTTCTTT.

The chain is built from TRBV7-2 and TRBJ1-2; the D gene is possibly TRBD1 (5 bases). Trimming pared 5 bases from V and 8 bases from J, leaving 15 bases between. This CDR3 spans 13 amino acids. The germline V gene has CDR1 SGHTA and CDR2 FQGNSA. The CDR3, as DNA: TGTGCCAGCAGCCCGGGACGTCAGAGGGGCTACACCTTC. Translating gives CASSPGRQRGYTF.

The V call is TRBV18, the J call TRBJ2-7, with 10 bases that match TRBD2. The CDR3 extends over 13 amino acids. Germline V CDR1 and CDR2: KGHSH, LQKENI. Losses at the gene ends were 5 bases for V and 4 bases for J; bases not matched to a gene: 2. CDR3 DNA: TGTGCCAGCTCAGCGACTAGCGGGTACGAGCAGTACGTC. Residues: CASSATSGYEQYV.

This clone was seen just once. The rearrangement links TRBV15 to TRBJ1-1; 8 positions agree with TRBD1. The germline gives CDR1 LNHNV, CDR2 YYDKDF (reference sequence). The CDR3 covers 14 residues. With V trimmed by 3 bases and J by 6 bases, 6 bases remained unmatched. The CDR3 sequence is CATSRDRANAEAFF. CDR3 DNA: TGTGCCACCAGCAGGGACAGGGCGAATGCTGAAGCTTTCTTT.

The V and J genes are TRBV19 and TRBJ2-4, with unresolved D. From germline, CDR1 is LNHDA and CDR2 SQIVND (reference sequence). V lost 2 bases to trimming and J lost 5 bases, with 7 bases between them. This CDR3 is built from 13 residues. As DNA, the CDR3 is TGTGCCAGTAGTATAAGTACTCAAAACATTCAGTACTTC. Translation: CASSISTQNIQYF.

The genes are TRBV30 and TRBJ1-6, with 7 bases lining up with TRBD1. The V segment lost 5 bases and the J segment 10 bases; nucleotides outside the gene matches: 8. The CDR3 has 13 residues. Germline loops: CDR1 GTSNPN, CDR2 SVGIG (reference sequence). The CDR3: CAWEGQPGSPLHF. The CDR3 DNA sequence: TGTGCCTGGGAGGGACAGCCGGGGTCACCCCTCCACTTT.

This clone was observed a handful of times. The chain joins TRBV5-1 to TRBJ1-1, with D hard to call. V lost 0 bases, J lost 0 bases, and 9 bases lay in between. Germline V gene sequence: CDR1 SGHRS, CDR2 YFSETQ. There are 15 residues in the CDR3. CDR3 nucleotides: TGCGCCAGCAGCTTGGATCCAGAGATGAACACTGAAGCTTTCTTT. This codes for CASSLDPEMNTEAFF. The full variable domain, in which reference TRBV5-1 and TRBJ1-1 provide the parts outside the CDR3, is KAGVTQTPRYLIKTRGQQVTLSCSPISGHRSVSWYQQTPGQGLQFLFEYFSETQRNKGNFPGRFSGRQFSNSRSEMNVSTLELGDSALYLCASSLDPEMNTEAFFGQGTRLTVV.

The chain combines TRBV24-1 with TRBJ2-3; 7 bases align to TRBD2. Germline V gene lookup returns CDR1 KGHDR and CDR2 SFDVKD. V shed 9 bases and J 3 bases; nucleotides not matched to a gene: 11. The CDR3 is made up of 15 amino acids. CDR3 residues: CATSRGGSPTDTQYF. CDR3 nucleotide sequence: TGTGCCACCTCACGGGGCGGGAGTCCGACAGATACGCAGTATTTT.

The chain uses TRBV9 and TRBJ1-4; tentative D call: TRBD1 (5 bases). This CDR3 has 15 residues. Germline assignment: CDR1 SGDLS and CDR2 YYNGEE. Trimming cost V 0 bases and J 7 bases, with 13 bases left between them. CDR3 in amino acids: CASSVGGDLREKLFF. The CDR3 nucleotides read TGTGCCAGCAGCGTAGGAGGGGATCTGCGTGAAAAACTGTTTTTT.

The gene calls are TRBV3-1 (or the pseudogene TRBV3-2) and TRBJ2-7; a possible D gene is TRBD1 (5 bases). Trimming pared 1 base from V and 4 bases from J, leaving 14 bases between. Germline CDR1 reads LGHDT; CDR2 reads YNNKEL (reference sequence). The CDR3 length is 15 residues. DNA for the CDR3: TGTGCCAGCAGCCAAGGGGCGCCAGGGCCTTACGAGCAGTACGTC. Protein: CASSQGAPGPYEQYV.

CDR3 DNA: TGTGCCAGCAGTCGAAACAGGGGGGGACATCAGCCCCAGCATTTT. It codes for CASSRNRGGHQPQHF. This chain joins TRBV6-2 or TRBV6-3 and TRBJ1-5, with 8 bases identical to TRBD1. Trimming cost V 5 bases and J 5 bases; bases outside gene matches: 8. The germline gives CDR1 MNHEY, CDR2 SVGEGT. This CDR3 contains 15 residues.

V gene TRBV6-5 combines with J gene TRBJ1-4; TRBD1 matches 9 bases. V gave up 6 bases and J gave up 7 bases; unmatched junction bases: 9. Per the germline V gene, CDR1 is MNHEY and CDR2 is SVGAGI. The CDR3 runs to 15 residues. CDR3 coding DNA: TGTGCCAGCAGCGTTTCCGGGACAGGGTCTGAAAAACTGTTTTTT. Its translation: CASSVSGTGSEKLFF.

The chain combines TRBV13 with TRBJ1-4, with D maybe TRBD1 (6 bases). There are 17 residues in the CDR3. V was pared by 4 bases and J by 2 bases, with 17 bases between. Germline loops: CDR1 PRHDT, CDR2 FYEKMQ (reference sequence). CDR3 bases: TGTGCCAGCAGCTCCGCTTCAGGACAGACTACTAATGAAAAACTGTTTTTT. The encoded protein is CASSSASGQTTNEKLFF.

The chain combines TRBV6-1 with TRBJ1-2; 7 bases align to TRBD1. This CDR3 has 16 amino acids. Germline V gene sequence: CDR1 MNHNS, CDR2 SASEGT. V dropped 2 bases and J dropped 0; count of bases not matched to a gene: 6. CDR3 sequence (DNA): TGTGCCAGCAGTGAACGGGGGACAGCTCCTAACTATGGCTACACCTTC. This sequence encodes CASSERGTAPNYGYTF.